This T cell receptor beta chain was captured by sequencing in a study of T cells in localized non-small cell lung cancer. Study conclusions and caveats: Peak T cell clonality was found in uninvolved adjacent lung, exceeding tumor.

The CDR3 is 15 residues long. Trimming removed 0 bases from V and 2 bases from J; junction bases left unmatched: 4. Germline CDR1 reads SEHNR; CDR2 reads FQNEAQ (reference sequence). This table comes from immunoSEQ multiplex PCR, and its TCRdb copy is limited to in-frame clones, with some not included. The sample consists of some 39,000 clones, roughly 89% of them appearing once. For this clone: The antigen is not known.

The TCR comes from a male donor at least 60 years old with stage II lung adenocarcinoma. The sequencing used peripheral blood mononuclear cells, collected before any cancer treatment. The chain combines TRBV7-9 with TRBJ2-7, with 7 bases fitting TRBD2. For the CDR3, the DNA is TGTGCCAGCAGCTTAGCGGGCGGGAGCCCCTACGAGCAGTACTTC. Residues: CASSLAGGSPYEQYF.